A selection of T cell receptor beta chains follows, all from one sample in a study of blood T cell repertoires in COVID-19. Some clones are missing from TCRdb's copy, which holds only in-frame ones; the method was immunoSEQ multiplex PCR. Counted here are around 230,000 clones, 82% occurring once; the ten biggest clones make up about 15%. Source material: PBMCs or T cells enriched from blood (not recorded which). The source is a man aged 40-55 years who had recovered from COVID-19. Each CDR3 is given with its conserved first and last residue. Each record gives: clone size, D gene, V gene, J gene, CDR3 protein, CDR3 DNA. The D gene is left open where the match is weak. Part of the rows lack a size; the others show once, few, many or a class for expanded clones.

few,NA,TRBV4-3,TRBJ2-3,CASSLEGVLSQTDTQYF,TGCGCCAGCAGCCTCGAGGGGGTCCTCTCCCAAACAGATACGCAGTATTTT
NA,NA,TRBV3-1/TRBV3-2,TRBJ1-2,CASSQRAEGDSGYTF,TGTGCCAGCAGCCAAAGGGCGGAGGGTGACTCTGGCTACACCTTC
NA,TRBD1,TRBV18,TRBJ2-7,CASSPGQASYEQYF,TGTGCCAGCTCACCCGGACAGGCCTCCTACGAGCAGTACTTC
NA,TRBD2,TRBV18,TRBJ2-7,CASSQAGAPYEQYF,TGTGCCAGCTCACAGGCGGGAGCTCCCTACGAGCAGTACTTC
NA,NA,TRBV19,TRBJ1-1,CASSINRLNTEAFF,TGTGCCAGTAGTATCAACAGGTTGAACACTGAAGCTTTCTTT
NA,NA,TRBV7-9,TRBJ1-2,CASSLDSSGYTF,TGTGCCAGCAGCCTTGACAGTTCTGGCTACACCTTC
few,TRBD1,TRBV7-9,TRBJ1-6,CASSLTAGGGSPLHF,TGTGCCAGCAGCTTAACCGCAGGGGGAGGTTCACCCCTCCACTTT
NA,TRBD1,TRBV24-1,TRBJ1-5,CATSGTGGDQPQHF,TGTGCCACCAGTGGGACAGGAGGTGATCAGCCCCAGCATTTT
many,NA,TRBV18,TRBJ2-5,CASSPADYRETQYF,TGTGCCAGCTCACCGGCGGACTACAGGGAGACCCAGTACTTC
few,NA,TRBV4-1,TRBJ1-2,CASSPPVGAGYGYTF,TGCGCCAGCAGCCCTCCGGTGGGCGCAGGCTATGGCTACACCTTC
NA,NA,TRBV5-1,TRBJ1-1,CASSERAQAFF,TGCGCCAGCAGCGAGAGGGCCCAAGCTTTCTTT
NA,NA,TRBV7-8,TRBJ1-1,CASSLAPQGYTEAFF,TGTGCCAGCAGCTTAGCACCACAGGGCTACACTGAAGCTTTCTTT
NA,TRBD2,TRBV7-8,TRBJ2-7,CASSLSPKGGSHHEQYF,TGTGCCAGCAGCTTAAGCCCAAAGGGCGGGAGTCACCACGAGCAGTACTTC
NA,NA,TRBV24-1,TRBJ1-2,CATSGRENYGYTF,TGTGCCACCAGTGGGCGGGAAAACTATGGCTACACCTTC
NA,NA,TRBV27,TRBJ1-1,CASSHNTEAFF,TGTGCCAGCAGCCATAACACTGAAGCTTTCTTT
NA,TRBD1,TRBV5-1,TRBJ2-5,CASSPGTGTGETQYF,TGCGCCAGCAGCCCAGGGACAGGGACTGGAGAGACCCAGTACTTC
NA,TRBD1,TRBV7-2,TRBJ2-7,CASSLTGQAYEQYF,TGTGCCAGCAGCCTGACCGGACAGGCTTACGAGCAGTACTTC
few,NA,TRBV5-4,TRBJ2-7,CASSLIGGSYEQYF,TGTGCCAGCAGCTTGATAGGGGGTTCTTACGAGCAGTACTTC